The rows below give T cell receptor beta chains drawn from one sample of a study of cytomegalovirus exposure and HLA in healthy donors. TCRdb's copy holds only in-frame clones and misses some; the assay was immunoSEQ multiplex PCR. This sample has about 170,000 clones, with around 76% found just once. Material for sequencing was PBMCs. The receptor set was obtained from a female donor in good health and CMV-seronegative. Both conserved end residues are part of each CDR3. D genes are given only for firm matches. A row's size may be missing; if present it is once, few, many or a size class.

TGTGCCAGCAGCCCTCGGACAGGGGGAACGGGCAATCAGCCCCAGCATTTT	CASSPRTGGTGNQPQHF	TRBJ1-5	.	.	TRBV21-1
TGTGCCAGTAGTATAGATGGGACAGGGTTATTCTACGAGCAGTACTTC	CASSIDGTGLFYEQYF	TRBJ2-7	TRBD1	.	TRBV19
TGTGCCAGCAGCTTAGTTCGAGAACAGGGGGATTATGATGGCTACACCTTC	CASSLVREQGDYDGYTF	TRBJ1-2	TRBD1	.	TRBV11-2
TGCGCCAGCAGCCAAGCGAAAGGGGGCTATGGCTACACCTTC	CASSQAKGGYGYTF	TRBJ1-2	.	.	TRBV4-1
TGTGCCAGCAGTGCCGGGACAGGAGGCGCCGATACGCAGTATTTT	CASSAGTGGADTQYF	TRBJ2-3	TRBD1	.	TRBV2
TGTGCCAGCAGCGTAGACCTGGACAGGGCCTACTATGGCTACACCTTC	CASSVDLDRAYYGYTF	TRBJ1-2	TRBD1	.	TRBV9
TGTGCCAGCAGCCGGACAGGGGGGTTTATGAACACTGAAGCTTTCTTT	CASSRTGGFMNTEAFF	TRBJ1-1	TRBD1	.	TRBV7-9
TGTGCCAGCATGGGCACTGCTCACGAGCAGTACTTC	CASMGTAHEQYF	TRBJ2-7	.	.	TRBV27
TGTGCCAGCAGTGCGGACGGGGGGGCCGTAGATACGCAGTATTTT	CASSADGGAVDTQYF	TRBJ2-3	TRBD2	.	TRBV2
TGTGCCAGCAGAGGGGACAGGGGGATCAATCAGCCCCAGCATTTT	CASRGDRGINQPQHF	TRBJ1-5	TRBD1	.	TRBV2
TGTGCCAGCAGCCTAAGGGGCGGAGAAAAACTGTTTTTT	CASSLRGGEKLFF	TRBJ1-4	.	.	TRBV6-6
TGCGCCAGCAGCTTGGCAGGGAACGAGCAGTACTTC	CASSLAGNEQYF	TRBJ2-7	.	.	TRBV5-1
TGTGCCAGCAGTTATTTACAGGGGGAGACCCAGTACTTC	CASSYLQGETQYF	TRBJ2-5	TRBD1	.	TRBV27
TGCGCCAGCAGCCGGACAGGGGACACCGGGGAGCTGTTTTTT	CASSRTGDTGELFF	TRBJ2-2	TRBD1	few	TRBV5-1
TGTGCCAGCAGCTTTCTAGCGGGGTTGGGCGGGGAGCTGTTTTTT	CASSFLAGLGGELFF	TRBJ2-2	TRBD2	.	TRBV7-2